The next 9 T cell receptor beta chains were all read from a single sample in a study of blood T cells in healthy people across ages (dated by TCRdb to between 2015 and 2016). Libraries were constructed by 5' RACE. Sequencer: Illumina HiSeq 2500. A second 7 to 11 cycle PCR used a sample-barcoded 5' primer and a J-beta primer mix. TCRdb handled the public reads itself, with Q25 trimming in fastp and clone calling in MiXCR, and kept productive beta chains. For every CDR3 protein sequence, its rows merge into one entry that carries the most common genes and DNA. This sample has some 800,000 distinct CDR3 sequences in its table, and around 43% of those were observed once. The ten largest clones represent about a fifth of the sample. Sequenced input: blood. These receptors all stem from a man aged 55 to 70 in good health.

The rearrangement links TRBV6-5 to TRBJ1-1; D not resolved. Deletions cut 7 bases from V and 1 base from J, with 13 bases between. The CDR3 covers 14 residues. From germline, CDR1 is MNHEY and CDR2 SVGAGI. The DNA for the CDR3 is TGTGCCAGCAATCTGGCCCCGGGGAACACTGAAGCTTTCTTT. Amino acid sequence: CASNLAPGNTEAFF.

The J gene is TRBJ2-1, the V gene TRBV20-1, with 10 bases aligning to TRBD2. J was trimmed by 7 bases and V by 3 bases; bases with no gene match: 6. Germline V gene data show CDR1 as DFQATT and CDR2 as SNEGSKA (reference sequence). There are 14 residues in the CDR3. CDR3 amino acids: CSARRTSGQNEQFF. In DNA, the CDR3 is TGCAGTGCTAGGAGGACTAGCGGTCAGAATGAGCAGTTCTTC.

The chain joins TRBV27 to TRBJ2-1, with 7 bases fitting TRBD2. V lost 2 bases, J lost 4 bases, and 5 bases stayed unmatched. The CDR3 length is 15 residues. The germline V gene encodes CDR1 MNHEY and CDR2 SMNVEV (reference sequence). CDR3: CASSLKRGRYNEQFF. The CDR3 region has the DNA TGTGCCAGCAGTTTAAAGCGGGGAAGATACAATGAGCAGTTCTTC.

This clonotype showed up just once. The rearrangement links TRBV11-2 to TRBJ1-2, with TRBD1 matching 8 bases. CDR1 SGHAT and CDR2 FQNNGV come from the germline V gene. Trimming removed 4 bases from V and 6 bases from J; junction bases left unmatched: 4. This CDR3 region has 13 residues. The CDR3 spells CASSSGQANGYTF. CDR3 in DNA: TGTGCCAGCAGCTCGGGACAGGCAAATGGCTACACCTTC.

This clonotype was detected only once. A read error may be the cause here, since a much bigger clone is one base away. This chain uses TRBV6-6 with TRBJ2-1, with 11 bases matching TRBD2. The CDR3 runs 16 residues. Germline V lookup: CDR1 MNHNY, CDR2 SVGAGI (reference sequence). V lost 6 bases, J lost 8 bases, and 12 bases stayed unmatched. CDR3 coding DNA: TGTGCCAGCAGCATAGCGGGGGGGCCGATTCACGATGAGCAGTTCTTC. The encoded protein is CASSIAGGPIHDEQFF.

The chain carries TRBV12-3 or TRBV12-4 and TRBJ2-6; D gene unclear. This CDR3 contains 13 residues. Trimming removed 6 bases from V and 2 bases from J, with 5 bases in between. CDR3 coding DNA: TGTGCCAGCAGGGCAACTGGGGCCAACGTCCTGACTTTC. Amino acid sequence: CASRATGANVLTF.

This sequence joins TRBV5-1 and TRBJ2-7; 7 nucleotides line up with TRBD2. From germline, CDR1 is SGHRS and CDR2 YFSETQ. Losses at the gene ends were 4 bases for V and 5 bases for J; bases not matched to a gene: 18. There are 17 residues in the CDR3. CDR3 sequence reads: CASSRIVGGGRTNEQYF. The CDR3 nucleotides read TGCGCCAGCAGCCGCATCGTTGGCGGGGGAAGGACTAACGAGCAGTACTTC.

V and J are TRBV20-1 and TRBJ2-7; no clear D. The germline V gene encodes CDR1 DFQATT and CDR2 SNEGSKA (reference sequence). The V and J ends lost 3 bases and 2 bases respectively, with 14 bases between them. The length of the CDR3 is 14 residues. The CDR3 loop is CSARKRTVPYEQYF. CDR3 nucleotides: TGCAGTGCTAGGAAACGGACCGTACCCTACGAGCAGTACTTC.

This clonotype was seen a few times. The chain links TRBV27 to TRBJ2-7, with 14 nucleotides matching TRBD2. Germline V CDR1 and CDR2: MNHEY, SMNVEV (reference sequence). The CDR3 length is 13 residues. V lost 10 bases and J lost 6; bases outside the gene matches: 5. The CDR3 DNA follows: TGTGCCACCGGACTAGCGGGGGGTGTCGAGCAGTACTTC. As protein: CATGLAGGVEQYF.